A single sample is the source of the 28 T cell receptor beta chains below, sequenced in a study of cytomegalovirus exposure and HLA in healthy donors (dated by TCRdb to 2015 to 2018). Library generation was performed with the immunoSEQ multiplex PCR assay. The multiplex PCR relied on a mix of 60 forward primers for TCR Vbeta segments and 13 reverse primers for TCR Jbeta segments. As stored in TCRdb, this immuneACCESS dataset retains in-frame rearrangements with V and J assigned. A fraction of the clones does not appear; measured against another copy, unresolved V genes explain less than half of the discrepancy, and the remainder lacks a known reason. The sample includes roughly 93,000 clones, with approximately 72% observed a single time. Over 9.5% of the sample is held by the ten biggest clonotypes. Specimen: PBMCs. The receptors shown here come from a man aged 18 to 29 in good health and CMV-seropositive.

The chain has TRBV2 and TRBJ2-7; a weak D match, TRBD1 (6 bases). The V end lost 6 bases, the J end lost 2 bases, and 20 bases lay between the germline ends. Germline loops: CDR1 SNHLY, CDR2 FYNNEI. This CDR3 comprises 16 residues. The DNA for the CDR3 is TGTGCCAGCAGGTCACGAACAGGGAGCGGCGCCTACGAGCAGTACTTC. Its protein is CASRSRTGSGAYEQYF.

The gene calls are TRBV6-5 and TRBJ1-1; 8 bases fit TRBD1. Germline V gene lookup returns CDR1 MNHEY and CDR2 SVGAGI. V lost 5 bases, J lost 1 base, and 6 bases stayed unmatched. This CDR3 comprises 15 residues. CDR3 nucleotides: TGTGCCAGCAGTATACAGACAGGGGCGAACACTGAAGCTTTCTTT. It codes for CASSIQTGANTEAFF.

The V call is TRBV27, the J call TRBJ1-2; 8 positions match TRBD1. Germline V lookup: CDR1 MNHEY, CDR2 SMNVEV (reference sequence). With V trimmed by 8 bases and J by 7 bases, 6 bases remained unmatched. The CDR3 runs to 12 residues. The DNA of the CDR3 is TGTGCCAGCGGGCGGACAGGGTCTGGCTACACCTTC. This sequence encodes CASGRTGSGYTF.

A few counts support this clone. CDR3 in DNA: TGTGCCAGCACTCTCCGGGGGGATACGCAGTATTTT. The encoded protein is CASTLRGDTQYF. The chain is built from TRBV6-6 and TRBJ2-3; D might be TRBD2 (6 bases). CDR1 and CDR2 (germline): MNHNY, SVGAGI (reference sequence). The length of the CDR3 is 12 residues. V was clipped by 7 bases and J by 6 bases, with 11 bases between them.

The chain carries TRBV5-1 and TRBJ2-7, with TRBD2 matching over 8 bases. This CDR3 is 14 amino acids long. With V trimmed by 5 bases and J by 6 bases, 10 bases remained unmatched. The V gene's germline CDR1 is SGHRS and CDR2 YFSETQ. The CDR3, as DNA: TGCGCCAGCAGAGGAGCTAGCGGGCCCCTCGAGCAGTACTTC. Its translation: CASRGASGPLEQYF.

This clone has just a few counts. V is TRBV19 and J is TRBJ1-5; the D gene is possibly TRBD1 (5 bases). This CDR3 contains 13 residues. V lost 4 bases to trimming and J lost 5 bases, with 9 bases between them. Germline CDR1 and CDR2: LNHDA and SQIVND (reference sequence). CDR3 DNA sequence: TGTGCCAGTAGTACCAGGGTTGATCAGCCCCAGCATTTT. Protein: CASSTRVDQPQHF.

This clone was counted a few times. This specimen includes other DNA sequences encoding the same CDR3. The chain links TRBV30 to TRBJ2-7; a weak D match, TRBD1 (6 bases). Germline CDR1 GTSNPN, CDR2 SVGIG (reference sequence). V shed 0 bases and J shed 4 bases, with 7 bases lying between them. The CDR3 contains 12 residues. CDR3 DNA sequence: TGTGCCTGGAGTGTACAGGGATACGAGCAGTACTTC. It yields the protein CAWSVQGYEQYF.

This clone was seen a single time. The J gene is TRBJ2-6, the V gene TRBV27; possible D gene TRBD1, 5 bases. This CDR3 contains 15 residues. V dropped 2 bases and J dropped 1 base, with 6 bases sitting between them. Germline values: CDR1 MNHEY, CDR2 SMNVEV (reference sequence). The CDR3 spells CASSLKGSGANVLTF. For the CDR3, the DNA is TGTGCCAGCAGTTTAAAGGGGTCTGGGGCCAACGTCCTGACTTTC.

The chain couples TRBV18 to TRBJ1-3, with 9 bases lining up with TRBD1. Germline trimming cut 4 bases from V and 7 bases from J; bases unmatched to any gene: 5. The CDR3 spans 14 residues. Germline CDR1 reads KGHSH; CDR2 reads LQKENI. CDR3 coding DNA: TGTGCCAGCTCACTCCCAGGACAGGGGAACACCATATATTTT. Its protein is CASSLPGQGNTIYF.

The rearrangement uses TRBV18 and TRBJ2-7; weak D call: TRBD2 (5 bases). The CDR3 totals 16 residues. Germline CDR1 is KGHSH and CDR2 is LQKENI. V lost 3 bases, J lost 5 bases, and 20 bases lay in between. In nucleotides, the CDR3 is TGTGCCAGCTCACCTCAAACTTCCACCGGGGATCACGAGCAGTACTTC. Translation gives CASSPQTSTGDHEQYF. Looking up the rest from reference TRBV18 and TRBJ2-7 gives the full variable domain: NAGVMQNPRHLVRRRGQEARLRCSPMKGHSHVYWYRQLPEEGLKFMVYLQKENIIDESGMPKERFSAEFPKEGPSILRIQQVVRGDSAAYFCASSPQTSTGDHEQYFGPGTRLTVT.

There are a few counts of this clone. V gene TRBV15 combines with J gene TRBJ2-3; 9 nucleotides align to TRBD2. V lost 3 bases to trimming and J lost 3 bases; unmatched junction nucleotides: 13. Germline values: CDR1 LNHNV, CDR2 YYDKDF (reference sequence). The CDR3 has 18 residues. As DNA, the CDR3 is TGTGCCACCAGCAGCCCCGAAGGGAGTAGCGGGGGAACAGATACGCAGTATTTT. It specifies CATSSPEGSSGGTDTQYF.

J is TRBJ2-7 and V is TRBV30, with D unresolved. Trimming took off 0 bases at V and 2 bases at J, with 8 bases between the two ends. This CDR3 is built from 13 residues. Germline CDR1 reads GTSNPN; CDR2 reads SVGIG (reference sequence). DNA for the CDR3: TGTGCCTGGAGTGTTGGGCCGACCTACGAGCAGTACTTC. As protein: CAWSVGPTYEQYF.

The V gene is TRBV7-9, the J gene TRBJ2-7, with a possible D match to TRBD2 (6 bases). The ends were cut back, 5 bases at V and 7 bases at J, with 21 bases in the middle. The CDR3 runs to 15 residues. Germline loops: CDR1 SEHNR, CDR2 FQNEAQ (reference sequence). CDR3 protein: CASSLGPRGFREQYF. The CDR3 coding sequence is TGTGCCAGCAGCCTAGGGCCCCGGGGGTTTAGGGAGCAGTACTTC.

The chain is built from TRBV5-1 and TRBJ1-5, with TRBD1 as a possible D gene (5 bases). V was cut by 0 bases and J by 5 bases, with 9 bases left in between. This CDR3 region has 14 residues. Germline lookup yields CDR1 SGHRS and CDR2 YFSETQ. CDR3 residues: CASSLGGDYQPQHF. CDR3 sequence (DNA): TGCGCCAGCAGCTTGGGAGGGGACTATCAGCCCCAGCATTTT.

The chain is built from TRBV7-9 and TRBJ2-7, with TRBD1 identical over 7 bases. Trimming cost V 1 base and J 5 bases; bases outside gene matches: 5. CDR1 SEHNR and CDR2 FQNEAQ come from the germline V gene (reference sequence). This CDR3 comprises 14 residues. The CDR3 nucleotides read TGTGCCAGCAGCTTAGAGATAGGGGGCCACGAGCAGTACTTC. Encoded protein: CASSLEIGGHEQYF.

The rearrangement uses TRBV2 and TRBJ2-2; D remains ambiguous. Trimming removed 8 bases from V and 0 bases from J, with 13 bases in between. The CDR3 is 15 residues long. Per germline, CDR1 SNHLY and CDR2 FYNNEI. CDR3 amino acids: CASVLYRTNTGELFF. The CDR3 coding sequence is TGTGCCAGCGTCCTCTACAGAACGAACACCGGGGAGCTGTTTTTT.

CDR3 in amino acids: CASSLSKQETQYF. CDR3 coding DNA: TGTGCCAGCAGCCTAAGTAAGCAAGAGACCCAGTACTTC. This chain joins TRBV6-6 and TRBJ2-5; the D is unclear. V gave up 6 bases and J gave up 2 bases, with 10 bases separating them. Germline V CDR1 and CDR2: MNHNY, SVGAGI (reference sequence). The CDR3 has 13 amino acids.

The chain couples TRBV5-3 to TRBJ1-2, with D unclear. TRBV5-3 is classed as an ORF, of uncertain function. This CDR3 comprises 16 residues. V was cut by 0 bases and J by 0 bases, with 12 bases left in between. CDR3 sequence: CARSLDTFASNYGYTF. CDR3 sequence (DNA): TGTGCCAGAAGCTTGGACACCTTTGCATCTAACTATGGCTACACCTTC.

The DNA of the CDR3 is TGTGCCAGCAGTTTGCCCCACTTATTCACTAACTATGGCTACACCTTC. This gives the protein CASSLPHLFTNYGYTF. The chain links TRBV28 to TRBJ1-2, with D hard to call. CDR1 is MDHEN and CDR2 is SYDVKM in the germline V gene. The CDR3 totals 16 residues. The V and J ends lost 3 bases and 0 bases respectively, with 14 bases between them.

This clone came up a few times. The chain employs TRBV9 and TRBJ2-5; D is perhaps TRBD1 (6 bases). The V end was cut by 0 bases, the J end by 3 bases, with 9 bases between. This CDR3 contains 14 residues. Germline V gene data show CDR1 as SGDLS and CDR2 as YYNGEE. The CDR3 DNA reads as TGTGCCAGCAGCGTAGGGGACATAAAAGAGACCCAGTACTTC. Encoded protein: CASSVGDIKETQYF.

The gene calls are TRBV28 and TRBJ2-2; TRBD1 matches 11 bases. Germline loops: CDR1 MDHEN, CDR2 SYDVKM. J lost 4 bases, V lost 4 bases, and 8 bases had no gene match. The CDR3 spans 17 residues. Here the CDR3 DNA reads TGTGCCAGCAGTTCGGGACAGGGGGGTTTTATCACCGGGGAGCTGTTTTTT. It is translated as CASSSGQGGFITGELFF. The full variable domain, in which reference TRBV28 and TRBJ2-2 provide the parts outside the CDR3, is DVKVTQSSRYLVKRTGEKVFLECVQDMDHENMFWYRQDPGLGLRLIYFSYDVKMKEKGDIPEGYSVSREKKERFSLILESASTNQTSMYLCASSSGQGGFITGELFFGEGSRLTVL.

The genes are TRBV30 and TRBJ1-5; D is perhaps TRBD1 (5 bases). In germline, CDR1 is GTSNPN, CDR2 SVGIG (reference sequence). The CDR3 contains 14 residues. V lost 3 bases and J 2 bases, leaving 11 bases between the germline ends. CDR3 sequence reads: CAWSMWGGNQPQHF. The DNA of the CDR3 is TGTGCCTGGAGCATGTGGGGCGGCAATCAGCCCCAGCATTTT. Full variable domain (outside the CDR3, taken from reference TRBV30 and TRBJ1-5): SQTIHQWPATLVQPVGSPLSLECTVEGTSNPNLYWYRQAAGRGLQLLFYSVGIGQISSEVPQNLSASRPQDRQFILSSKKLLLSDSGFYLCAWSMWGGNQPQHFGDGTRLSIL.

A few counts support this clone. The junction departs from germline at one end; a sequencing error may be responsible. The genes are TRBV7-9 and TRBJ1-1, with D perhaps TRBD1 (5 bases). CDR1 is SEHNR, CDR2 FQNEAQ, per germline (reference sequence). The CDR3 spans 13 residues. The DNA for the CDR3 is TGTTCCAGCAGTGTCACAGGGAACACTGAAGCTTTCTTT. It translates to CSSSVTGNTEAFF. The variable domain in full, completed from reference TRBV7-9 and TRBJ1-1, reads DTGVSQNPRHKITKRGQNVTFRCDPISEHNRLYWYRQTLGQGPEFLTYFQNEAQLEKSRLLSDRFSAERPKGSFSTLEIQRTEQGDSAMYLCSSSVTGNTEAFFGQGTRLTVV.

The chain uses TRBV27 and TRBJ2-7; 12 bases agree with TRBD1. This CDR3 spans 17 amino acids. From germline, CDR1 is MNHEY and CDR2 SMNVEV (reference sequence). The trim removed 6 bases at V and 4 bases at J, leaving 13 bases unmatched. As DNA, the CDR3 is TGTGCCAGCAGAGCGGGACAGGGGGCCTGGGGGATTTACGAGCAGTACTTC. This sequence encodes CASRAGQGAWGIYEQYF.

The chain recombines TRBV2 with TRBJ2-7; 8 bases align to TRBD2. The CDR3 is made up of 11 amino acids. Unmatched junction bases numbered 2, after V lost 8 bases and J lost 5 bases. CDR1 SNHLY and CDR2 FYNNEI come from the germline V gene. CDR3 sequence reads: CASPGGDEQYF. The CDR3 DNA follows: TGTGCCAGCCCGGGGGGGGACGAGCAGTACTTC.

The chain links TRBV10-3 to TRBJ1-5; no clear D gene. V was pared by 0 bases and J by 6 bases, with 9 bases between. This CDR3 is built from 14 residues. Germline CDR1 ENHRY, CDR2 SYGVKD. As DNA, the CDR3 is TGTGCCATCAGTGAGTCGGAAGAGGGTCAGCCCCAGCATTTT. Encoded protein: CAISESEEGQPQHF.

The rearrangement links TRBV6-1 to TRBJ1-1, with TRBD1 matching over 7 bases. J was trimmed by 1 base and V by 6 bases; bases with no gene match: 8. This CDR3 is 15 amino acids long. Per the germline V gene, CDR1 is MNHNS and CDR2 is SASEGT. The CDR3 reads CASRAGQLENTEAFF. Here the CDR3 DNA reads TGTGCCAGCAGGGCGGGACAGCTAGAGAACACTGAAGCTTTCTTT.

This clone has a single count. The chain is built from TRBV19 and TRBJ1-2; the D gene is possibly TRBD1 (5 bases). The CDR3 totals 14 residues. With 3 bases removed from V and 4 bases from J, the gap between germline ends came to 12 bases. In germline, CDR1 is LNHDA, CDR2 SQIVND (reference sequence). This CDR3 reads CASSMRTGVYGYTF. DNA of the CDR3: TGTGCCAGTAGTATGCGCACGGGGGTCTATGGCTACACCTTC.